One T cell receptor (beta chain) is described in this entry. Its matching antigen is unknown. The record originates from a study of beta chain features in type 1 diabetes. Study-level information: The patients were much like the healthy donors in age, gender and cell yields.

V shed 6 bases and J shed 8 bases, with 10 bases lying between them. The CDR3 runs to 12 residues. CDR1 is MGHDK, CDR2 SYGVNS, per germline. Broader study findings: Resolution of whether HLA type affects TCRB rearrangement was not achieved here.

As every portion of the isolated RNA was reverse transcribed, the sequencing read expressed TCRB transcripts. TCRdb's table, derived via immunoSEQ multiplex PCR, lists solely in-frame clones and lacks some. The data hold hundreds of thousands of clones, with around 15% observed a single time. This sequence joins TRBV25-1 and TRBJ2-2; possibly TRBD1 for D (6 bases). The sequence derives from a man between 18 and 29 years old in good health. Sequencing was performed on naive CD4+ T cells from blood. CDR3 sequence: CASRQGRGELFF. The CDR3, as DNA: TGTGCCAGCAGACAGGGCAGAGGGGAGCTGTTTTTT. Full variable domain (missing parts from reference TRBV25-1 and TRBJ2-2): EADIYQTPRYLVIGTGKKITLECSQTMGHDKMYWYQQDPGMELHLIHYSYGVNSTEKGDLSSESTVSRIRTEHFPLTLESARPSHTSQYLCASRQGRGELFFGEGSRLTVL.